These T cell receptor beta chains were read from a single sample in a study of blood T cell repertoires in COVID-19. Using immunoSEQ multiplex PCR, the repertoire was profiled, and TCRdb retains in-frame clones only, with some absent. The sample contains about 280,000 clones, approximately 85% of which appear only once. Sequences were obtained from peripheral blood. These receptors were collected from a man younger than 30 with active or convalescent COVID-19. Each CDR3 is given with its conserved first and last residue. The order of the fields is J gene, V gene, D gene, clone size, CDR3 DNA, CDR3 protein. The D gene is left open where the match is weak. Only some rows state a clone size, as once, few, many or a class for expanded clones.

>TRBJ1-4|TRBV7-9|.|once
TGTGCCAGCAGCTCAAACGAACAGGGCCCTAGCCGGGAAAAACTGTTTTTT
CASSSNEQGPSREKLFF
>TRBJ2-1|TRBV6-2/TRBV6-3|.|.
TGTGCCAGCAGTTACTCGCAGTACAATGAGCAGTTCTTC
CASSYSQYNEQFF
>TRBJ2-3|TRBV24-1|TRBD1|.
TGTGCCACCAGTGATTGGCCGAGGACAGGGTATCCAGATACGCAGTATTTT
CATSDWPRTGYPDTQYF
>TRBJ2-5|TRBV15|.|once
TGTGCCACCAGCACAGGGCGAGAGGCAGAGACCCAGTACTTC
CATSTGREAETQYF
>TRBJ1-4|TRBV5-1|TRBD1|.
TGCGCCAGCAGCCCGGTGGACAGGGTTGAAAAACTGTTTTTT
CASSPVDRVEKLFF
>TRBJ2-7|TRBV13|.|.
TGTGCCAGCAGCTTAGAGGGGGGGAGCTCCTACGAGCAGTACTTC
CASSLEGGSSYEQYF
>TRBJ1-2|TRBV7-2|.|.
TGTGCCAGCAGTCCGACAAACAGGGACGGCTACACCTTC
CASSPTNRDGYTF
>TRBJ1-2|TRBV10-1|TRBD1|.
TGCGCCAGCAGTGAGCGGGACAGGGGGATTTTAAACTATGGCTACACCTTC
CASSERDRGILNYGYTF
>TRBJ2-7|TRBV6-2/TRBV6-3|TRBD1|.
TGTGCCAGCAGCCAGGGACAGGGGTACGAGCAGTACTTC
CASSQGQGYEQYF
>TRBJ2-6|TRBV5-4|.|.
TGTGCCAGCAGCTTGGCCCTGTCCTCTGGGGCCAACGTCCTGACTTTC
CASSLALSSGANVLTF
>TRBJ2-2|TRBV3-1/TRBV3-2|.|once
TGTGCCAGCAGTCCCCAATCAGGGGCCACCGGGGAGCTGTTTTTT
CASSPQSGATGELFF
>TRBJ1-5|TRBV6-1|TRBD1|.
TGTGCCAGCAGTCCATCAGGGGGCCCAAATCAGCCCCAGCATTTT
CASSPSGGPNQPQHF
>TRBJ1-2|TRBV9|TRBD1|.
TGTGCCAGCAGCCCTCGGGACAGGGGATACTATGGCTACACCTTC
CASSPRDRGYYGYTF
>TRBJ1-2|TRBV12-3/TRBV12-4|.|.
TGTGCCAGCAGTACCACAGCTAACTATGGCTACACCTTC
CASSTTANYGYTF
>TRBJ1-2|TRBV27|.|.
TGTGCCAGCAGTTTTCTGCCTTTAGACTATGGCTACACCTTC
CASSFLPLDYGYTF
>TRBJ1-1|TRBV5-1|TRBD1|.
TGCGCCAGCAGCCCTAGGACGGGGACAGCGAACACTGAAGCTTTCTTT
CASSPRTGTANTEAFF
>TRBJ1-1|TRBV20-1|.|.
TGCAGTGCTAGAGGGAAGGGGGGGGCTTTCTTT
CSARGKGGAFF
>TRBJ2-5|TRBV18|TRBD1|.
TGTGCCAGCTCACCACCGGAAACAGGGGGCGGGGAAGGCCAGTACTTC
CASSPPETGGGEGQYF
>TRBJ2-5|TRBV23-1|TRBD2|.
TGCGCCAGCAGCCGGGGGTCGGGGGGGACCCAGTACTTC
CASSRGSGGTQYF
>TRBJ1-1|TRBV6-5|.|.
TGTGCCAGCGGTACGCCCCCTCGCGACACTGAAGCTTTCTTT
CASGTPPRDTEAFF
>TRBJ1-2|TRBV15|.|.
TGTGCCACCAGCAGAGAGGGGGGGGTGTCCCTCTATGGCTACACCTTC
CATSREGGVSLYGYTF
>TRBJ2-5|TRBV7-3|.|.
TGTGCCAGCAGCTTGGCCTCGCGGGAGACCCAGTACTTC
CASSLASRETQYF
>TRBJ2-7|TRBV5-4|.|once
TGTGCCAGCAGCGCGGAATCCACAGGGTACGAGCAGTACTTC
CASSAESTGYEQYF
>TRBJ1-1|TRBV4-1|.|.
TGCGCCAGCAGCCAAGATCGAGGGAACACTGAAGCTTTCTTT
CASSQDRGNTEAFF
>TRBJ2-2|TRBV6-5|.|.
TGTGCCAGCAGTACGGGGTGGGGAGATACCGGGGAGCTGTTTTTT
CASSTGWGDTGELFF
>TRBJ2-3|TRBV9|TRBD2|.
TGTGCCAGCAGCAGCGGGGGGTCCACAGATACGCAGTATTTT
CASSSGGSTDTQYF
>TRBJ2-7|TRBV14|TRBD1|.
TGTGCCAGCAGCCAAGGAAGGACAGGGGGCGACGAGCAGTACTTC
CASSQGRTGGDEQYF
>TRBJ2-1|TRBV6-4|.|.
TGTGCCAGCAGTGAGACAGACAACAATGAGCAGTTCTTC
CASSETDNNEQFF
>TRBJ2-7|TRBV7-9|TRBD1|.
TGTGCCAGCAGTCCCCCGGGACAGGGGCCCCGTTCTTCCTACGAGCAGTACTTC
CASSPPGQGPRSSYEQYF
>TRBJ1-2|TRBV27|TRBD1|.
TGTGCCAGCACGACAGGGGGTTACGGCTACACCTTC
CASTTGGYGYTF
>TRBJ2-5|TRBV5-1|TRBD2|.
TGCGCCAGCCAGGAGGCGGGGGGGCCGGAGACCCAGTACTTC
CASQEAGGPETQYF
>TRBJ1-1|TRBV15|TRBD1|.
TGTGCCACCAGCAGGGACAGGGGTATGAACACTGAAGCTTTCTTT
CATSRDRGMNTEAFF
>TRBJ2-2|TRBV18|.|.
TGTGCCAGCTCCTCGGTATCGGGCACCGGGGAGCTGTTTTTT
CASSSVSGTGELFF
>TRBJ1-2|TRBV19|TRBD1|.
TGTGCCAGTAGTACGGGACAGAACCATGGCTACACCTTC
CASSTGQNHGYTF
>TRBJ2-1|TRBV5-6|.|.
TGTGCCAGCAGCTTGGCCTTTGGGACTGTCATCAATGAGCAGTTCTTC
CASSLAFGTVINEQFF
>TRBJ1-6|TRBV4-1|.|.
TGCGCCAGCAGCCAAGAGGATCAGGGCTCCTATAATTCACCCCTCCACTTT
CASSQEDQGSYNSPLHF
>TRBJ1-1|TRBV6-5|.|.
TGTGCCAGCAGCGATATGGACTTAAACACTGAAGCTTTCTTT
CASSDMDLNTEAFF
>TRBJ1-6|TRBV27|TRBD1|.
TGTGCCAGCAGTTTCACGACAGGGCAGGCACCCCTCCACTTT
CASSFTTGQAPLHF
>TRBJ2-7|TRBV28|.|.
TGTGCCAGCAGTCAGGACTGGGCCGGCGAGCAGTACTTC
CASSQDWAGEQYF
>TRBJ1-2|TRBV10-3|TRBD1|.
TGTGCCATCGCCCGGGACAGGGGGCTTGTTAACTATGGCTACACCTTC
CAIARDRGLVNYGYTF
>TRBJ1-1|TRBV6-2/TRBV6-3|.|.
TGTGCCAGCAGTTCATATTTGACAGTCTTCAATCCGAACACTGAAGCTTTCTTT
CASSSYLTVFNPNTEAFF
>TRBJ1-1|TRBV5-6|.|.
TGTGCCAGCAGCTTCACAGCGAACACTGAAGCTTTCTTT
CASSFTANTEAFF
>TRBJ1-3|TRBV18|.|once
TGTGCCAGCTCACCGTCAGGGGTTAGCTCTGGAAACACCATATATTTT
CASSPSGVSSGNTIYF
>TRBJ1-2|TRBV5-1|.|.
TGCGCCAGCAGCTTTGCTAACTACTATGGCTACACCTTC
CASSFANYYGYTF
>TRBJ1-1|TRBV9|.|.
TGTGCCAGCAGCGTTTTAGGTTTCGGGGAGGGTGGCACTGAAGCTTTCTTT
CASSVLGFGEGGTEAFF
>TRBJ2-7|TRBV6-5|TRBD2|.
TGTGCCAGCACCTCGGGACTAGTGACCCGCGAGCAGTACTTC
CASTSGLVTREQYF
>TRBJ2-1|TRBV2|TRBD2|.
TGTGCCAGCAGAGAACCAGCGGGGGCTGGGACCTCCTACAATGAGCAGTTCTTC
CASREPAGAGTSYNEQFF
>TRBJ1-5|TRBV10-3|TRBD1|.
TGTGCCATCAGTGCTCCAGGGGGCCAGCCCCAGCATTTT
CAISAPGGQPQHF
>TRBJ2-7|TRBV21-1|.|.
TGTGCCAGCAGTTTACAGAGACACCGAGGGTTTGTCTACGAGCAGTACTTC
CASSLQRHRGFVYEQYF
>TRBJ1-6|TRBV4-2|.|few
TGTGCCAGCAGCCAAGTCCCGGGTGAAAATTCACCCCTCCACTTT
CASSQVPGENSPLHF